This T cell receptor beta chain was sequenced in a study of cytomegalovirus exposure and HLA in healthy donors. V lost 7 bases to trimming and J lost 14 bases, with 27 bases between them. The CDR3 loop spans 16 amino acids. CDR1 and CDR2 from the germline V gene are LNHDA and SQIVND (reference sequence). Findings of the study overall: In a later analysis, HLA-C alleles had the fewest associated TCRs, DRB1 alleles the most. TCR sequences were mostly rare, though some public TCRs occurred in many donors.

Of note for this clone: Antigen: not known.

The PCR ran on 60 Vbeta and 13 Jbeta primers. Profiling relied on immunoSEQ multiplex PCR, and the TCRdb table lists in-frame clones only, not all of them. Its listing shows about 54,000 clones. This clonotype was sampled from a woman between 35 and 50 years old in good health and CMV-seronegative. The chain couples TRBV19 to TRBJ1-6, with D maybe TRBD1 (5 bases). The sequenced sample was PBMCs. As DNA, the CDR3 is TGTGCCAGTACCCCCTCACGGGAGGCCGGTGAGGGGACCCTCCACTTT. It is translated as CASTPSREAGEGTLHF.